The T cell receptor (beta chain) described here comes from a study of cytomegalovirus exposure and HLA in healthy donors. The CDR3 is 15 amino acids. Germline V CDR1 and CDR2: SNHLY, FYNNEI. V was pared by 3 bases and J by 7 bases, with 8 bases of the junction left unmatched. Measured with immunoSEQ multiplex PCR; TCRdb has only the in-frame clones, and not every one. The sample has some 110,000 clones, about 87% seen once. This TCR was sampled from a man aged 18 to 29 in good health and CMV-seronegative. Source material: PBMCs. J is TRBJ1-5 and V is TRBV2; 8 bases are shared with TRBD1. CDR3 region: CASSERQTGDQPQHF. The CDR3 DNA reads as TGTGCCAGCAGTGAGAGACAGACAGGGGACCAGCCCCAGCATTTT.